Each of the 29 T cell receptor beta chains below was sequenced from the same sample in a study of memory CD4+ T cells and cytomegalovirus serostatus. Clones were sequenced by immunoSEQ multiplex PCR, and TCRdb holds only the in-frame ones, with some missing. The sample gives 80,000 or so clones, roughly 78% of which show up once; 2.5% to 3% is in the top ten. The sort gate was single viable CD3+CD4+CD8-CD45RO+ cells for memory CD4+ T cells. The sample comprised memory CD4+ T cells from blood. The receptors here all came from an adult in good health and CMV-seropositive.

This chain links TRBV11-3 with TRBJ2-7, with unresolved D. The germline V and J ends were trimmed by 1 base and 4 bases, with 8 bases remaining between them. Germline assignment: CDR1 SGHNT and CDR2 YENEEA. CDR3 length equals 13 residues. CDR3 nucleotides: TGTGCCAGCAGCTTAGGTCGGTTATACGAGCAGTACGTC. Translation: CASSLGRLYEQYV.

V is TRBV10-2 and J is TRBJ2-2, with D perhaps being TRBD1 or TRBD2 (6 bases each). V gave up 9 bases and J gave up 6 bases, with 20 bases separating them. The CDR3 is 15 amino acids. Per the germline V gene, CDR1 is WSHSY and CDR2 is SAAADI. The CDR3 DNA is TGCGCCAGTGGAGGGGGATTTGGGGTGCCCGGGGAGCTGTTTTTT. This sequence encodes CASGGGFGVPGELFF.

The CDR3 region is CASSYLVSVAGGEQFF. The CDR3 nucleotides read TGTGCCAGCAGTTACCTTGTCTCCGTAGCGGGAGGCGAGCAGTTCTTC. V is TRBV6-6 and J is TRBJ2-1; the match to TRBD2 covers 10 bases. The V and J ends lost 2 bases and 10 bases, in that order; junction bases with no gene match: 11. This CDR3 has 16 amino acids. The germline V gene has CDR1 MNHNY and CDR2 SVGAGI (reference sequence).

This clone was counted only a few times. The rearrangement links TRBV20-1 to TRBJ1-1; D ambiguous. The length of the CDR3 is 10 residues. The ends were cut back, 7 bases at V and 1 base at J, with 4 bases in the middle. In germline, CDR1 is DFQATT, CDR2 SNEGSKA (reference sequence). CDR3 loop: CSVWNTEAFF. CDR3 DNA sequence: TGCAGTGTATGGAACACTGAAGCTTTCTTT.

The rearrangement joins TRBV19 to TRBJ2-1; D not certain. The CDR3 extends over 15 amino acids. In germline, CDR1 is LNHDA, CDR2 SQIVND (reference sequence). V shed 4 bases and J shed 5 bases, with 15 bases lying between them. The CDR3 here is CASSSAASWDNEQFF. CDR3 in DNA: TGTGCCAGTAGTAGCGCGGCCTCTTGGGACAATGAGCAGTTCTTC.

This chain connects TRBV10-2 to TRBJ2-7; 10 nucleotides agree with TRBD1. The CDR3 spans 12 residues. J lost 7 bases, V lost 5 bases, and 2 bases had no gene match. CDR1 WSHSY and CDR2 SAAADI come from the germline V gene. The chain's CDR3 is CASSTDRGEQYV. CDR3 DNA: TGCGCCAGCAGTACGGACAGGGGGGAGCAGTACGTC.

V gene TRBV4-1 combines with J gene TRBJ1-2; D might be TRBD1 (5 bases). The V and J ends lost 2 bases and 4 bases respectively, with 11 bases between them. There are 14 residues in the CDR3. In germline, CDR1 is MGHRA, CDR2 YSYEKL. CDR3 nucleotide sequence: TGCGCCAGCAGCCAATCGGGACTGCTCTATGGCTACACCTTC. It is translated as CASSQSGLLYGYTF.

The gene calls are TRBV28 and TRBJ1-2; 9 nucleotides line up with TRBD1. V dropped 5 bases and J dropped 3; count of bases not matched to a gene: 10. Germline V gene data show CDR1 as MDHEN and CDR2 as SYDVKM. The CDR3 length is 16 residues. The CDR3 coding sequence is TGTGCCAGCAGTGATTCACAGGGGGCCGGCGACTATGGCTACACCTTC. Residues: CASSDSQGAGDYGYTF.

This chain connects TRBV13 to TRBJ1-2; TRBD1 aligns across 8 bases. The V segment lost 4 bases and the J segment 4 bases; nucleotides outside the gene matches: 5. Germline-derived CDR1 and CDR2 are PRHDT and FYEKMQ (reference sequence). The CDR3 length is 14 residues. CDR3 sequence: CASSSNRGSYGYTF. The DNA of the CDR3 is TGTGCCAGCAGCTCCAACAGGGGGTCCTATGGCTACACCTTC.

The CDR3 nucleotides are TGTGCCAGCAGCCCGCTAGGGCGGACAGGGGGCTACGAGCAGTACTTC. Residues: CASSPLGRTGGYEQYF. This chain connects TRBV11-2 to TRBJ2-7; 10 bases line up with TRBD1. The CDR3 spans 16 residues. Germline values: CDR1 SGHAT, CDR2 FQNNGV. V lost 5 bases, J lost 3 bases, and 10 bases stayed unmatched.

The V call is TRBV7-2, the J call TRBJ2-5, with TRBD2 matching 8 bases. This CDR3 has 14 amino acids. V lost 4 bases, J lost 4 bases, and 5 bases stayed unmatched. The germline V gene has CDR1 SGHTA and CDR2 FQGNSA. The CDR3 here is CASSSGGAAETQYF. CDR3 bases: TGTGCCAGCAGCTCCGGGGGGGCGGCAGAGACCCAGTACTTC.

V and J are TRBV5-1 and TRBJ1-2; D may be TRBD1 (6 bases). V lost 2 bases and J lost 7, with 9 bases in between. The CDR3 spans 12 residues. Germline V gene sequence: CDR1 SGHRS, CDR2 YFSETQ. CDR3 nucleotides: TGCGCCAGCAGCTTACAGGGAGTTGGCTACACCTTC. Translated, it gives CASSLQGVGYTF.

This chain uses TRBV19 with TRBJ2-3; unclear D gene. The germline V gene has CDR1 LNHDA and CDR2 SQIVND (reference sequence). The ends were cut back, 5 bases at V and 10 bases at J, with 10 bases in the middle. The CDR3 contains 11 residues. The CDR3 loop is CASSGVEAQYF. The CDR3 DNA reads TGTGCCAGTAGTGGAGTCGAGGCGCAGTATTTT.

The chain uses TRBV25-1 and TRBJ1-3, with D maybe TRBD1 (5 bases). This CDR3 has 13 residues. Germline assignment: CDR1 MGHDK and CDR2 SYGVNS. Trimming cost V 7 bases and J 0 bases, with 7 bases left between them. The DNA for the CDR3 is TGTGCCAGCACAGGGATCTCTGGAAACACCATATATTTT. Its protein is CASTGISGNTIYF.

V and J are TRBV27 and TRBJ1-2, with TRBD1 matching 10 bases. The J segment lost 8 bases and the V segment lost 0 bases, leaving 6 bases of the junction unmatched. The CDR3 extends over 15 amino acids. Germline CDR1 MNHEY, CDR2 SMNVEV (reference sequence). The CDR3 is CASSLSGQGMKGYTF. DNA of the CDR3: TGTGCCAGCAGTTTATCGGGACAGGGGATGAAGGGCTACACCTTC.

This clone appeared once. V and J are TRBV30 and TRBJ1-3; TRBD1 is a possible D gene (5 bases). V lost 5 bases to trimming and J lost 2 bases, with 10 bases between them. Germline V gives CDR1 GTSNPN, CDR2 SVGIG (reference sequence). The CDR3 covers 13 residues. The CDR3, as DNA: TGTGCCTGGGGACGGGGGACTGGAAACACCATATATTTT. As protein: CAWGRGTGNTIYF.

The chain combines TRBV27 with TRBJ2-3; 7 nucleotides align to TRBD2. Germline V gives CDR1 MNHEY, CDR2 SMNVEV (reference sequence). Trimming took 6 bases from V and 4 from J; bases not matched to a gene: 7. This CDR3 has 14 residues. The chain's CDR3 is CASRASGSSDTQYF. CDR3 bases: TGTGCCAGCAGGGCTAGCGGTTCATCAGATACGCAGTATTTT.

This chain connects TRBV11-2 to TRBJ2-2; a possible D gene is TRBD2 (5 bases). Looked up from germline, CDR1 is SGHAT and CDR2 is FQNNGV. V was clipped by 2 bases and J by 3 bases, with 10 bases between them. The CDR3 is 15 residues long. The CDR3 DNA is TGTGCCAGCAGCTTAAGCGGAGCGGACACCGGGGAGCTGTTTTTT. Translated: CASSLSGADTGELFF.

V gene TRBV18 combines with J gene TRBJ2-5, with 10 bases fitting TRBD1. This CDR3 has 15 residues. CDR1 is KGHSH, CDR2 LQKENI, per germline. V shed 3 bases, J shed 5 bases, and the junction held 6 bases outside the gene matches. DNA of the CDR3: TGTGCCAGCTCACCGACAGGGGGCATGGGGGAGACCCAGTACTTC. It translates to CASSPTGGMGETQYF.

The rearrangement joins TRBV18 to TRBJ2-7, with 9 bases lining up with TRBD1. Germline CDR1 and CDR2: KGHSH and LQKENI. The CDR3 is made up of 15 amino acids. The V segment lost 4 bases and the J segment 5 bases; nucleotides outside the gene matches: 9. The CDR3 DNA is TGTGCCAGCTCACTAACGGGACAGGGTGACCACGAGCAGTACGTC. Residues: CASSLTGQGDHEQYV.

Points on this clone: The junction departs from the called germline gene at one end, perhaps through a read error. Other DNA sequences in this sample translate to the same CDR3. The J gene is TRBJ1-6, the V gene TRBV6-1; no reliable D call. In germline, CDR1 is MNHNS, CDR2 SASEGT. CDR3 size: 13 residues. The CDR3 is CASSVSHNSPLHF. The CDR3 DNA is TGTGCCAGCAGCGTATCCCATAATTCACCTCTCCACTTT.

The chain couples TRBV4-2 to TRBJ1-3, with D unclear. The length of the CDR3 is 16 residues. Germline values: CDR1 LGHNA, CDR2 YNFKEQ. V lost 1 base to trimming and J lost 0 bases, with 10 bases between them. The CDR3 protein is CASSQVTRDSGNTIYF. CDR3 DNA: TGTGCCAGCAGCCAAGTGACCCGCGACTCTGGAAACACCATATATTTT.

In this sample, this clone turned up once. CDR3 in amino acids: CATSRTGGEVSYGYTF. The CDR3 DNA sequence: TGTGCCACCAGCAGGACAGGGGGCGAAGTAAGCTATGGCTACACCTTC. This chain uses TRBV15 with TRBJ1-2, with 10 bases aligning to TRBD1. This CDR3 region has 16 residues. Germline CDR1 and CDR2: LNHNV and YYDKDF (reference sequence). V shed 3 bases and J 4 bases; nucleotides not matched to a gene: 8.

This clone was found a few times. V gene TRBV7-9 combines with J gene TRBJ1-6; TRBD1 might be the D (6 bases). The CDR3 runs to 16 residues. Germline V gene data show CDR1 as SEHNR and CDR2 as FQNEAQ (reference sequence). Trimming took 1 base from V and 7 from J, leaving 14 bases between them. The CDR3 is CASSLGWQGRNSPLHF. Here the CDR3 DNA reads TGTGCCAGCAGCTTAGGCTGGCAGGGGCGCAATTCACCCCTCCACTTT.

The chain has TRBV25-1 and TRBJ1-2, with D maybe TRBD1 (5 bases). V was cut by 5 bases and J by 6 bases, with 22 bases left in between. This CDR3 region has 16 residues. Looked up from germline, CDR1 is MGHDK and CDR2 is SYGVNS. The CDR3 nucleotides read TGTGCCAGCAGTTCCCCCGGGAGAGCAGGGTATCATGGCTACACCTTC. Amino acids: CASSSPGRAGYHGYTF.

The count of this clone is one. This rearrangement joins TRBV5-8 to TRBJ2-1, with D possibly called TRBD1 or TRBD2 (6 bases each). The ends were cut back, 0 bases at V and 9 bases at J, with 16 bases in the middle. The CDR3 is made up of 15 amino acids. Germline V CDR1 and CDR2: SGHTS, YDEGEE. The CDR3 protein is CASSLALRGRGEQFF. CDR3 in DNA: TGTGCCAGCAGCTTGGCGCTTCGGGGGCGGGGTGAGCAGTTCTTC.

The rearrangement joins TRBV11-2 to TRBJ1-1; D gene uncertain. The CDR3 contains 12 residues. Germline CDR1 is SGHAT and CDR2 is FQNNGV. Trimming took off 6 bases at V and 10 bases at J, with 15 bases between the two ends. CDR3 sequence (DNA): TGTGCCAGCAGGACTGGAAGCTGGGGAGCTTTCTTT. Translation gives CASRTGSWGAFF.

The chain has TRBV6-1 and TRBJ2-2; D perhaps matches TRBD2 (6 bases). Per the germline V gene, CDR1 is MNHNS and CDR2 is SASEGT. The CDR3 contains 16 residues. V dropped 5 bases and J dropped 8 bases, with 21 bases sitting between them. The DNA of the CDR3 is TGTGCCAGCAGTAAAGATTCGGGACTCGGTGGTGGGGAGCTGTTTTTT. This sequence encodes CASSKDSGLGGGELFF.

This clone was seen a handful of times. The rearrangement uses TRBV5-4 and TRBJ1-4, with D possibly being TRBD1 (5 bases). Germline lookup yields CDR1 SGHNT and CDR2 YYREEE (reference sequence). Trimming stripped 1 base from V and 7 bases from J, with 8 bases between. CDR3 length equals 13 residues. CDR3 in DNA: TGTGCCAGCAGCTTGCAGGGCAGTGAAAAACTGTTTTTT. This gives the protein CASSLQGSEKLFF.